This TCR delta chain was recovered during a study of Vδ1+ human thymocytes. Whole-study results and caveats: Thymic TRG and TRD repertoires appeared highly polyclonal. Many TRG clonotypes were shared between donors; TRD repertoires were essentially private. Bulk repertoire data may be misinterpreted because of unexpected Vdelta2 sequences.

Concerning this clone: The antigen is not known.

Extracted RNA was reverse transcribed into cDNA. The CDR3 regions were amplified by multiplex PCR from V-gene primers to a constant-region primer. TCRdb redid the clone calls on the multiplex PCR reads with CATT. The data show about 53,000 delta-chain clones, around 15% seen once. This CDR3 region has 16 residues. Germline CDR1 is TSWWSYY and CDR2 is QGS. Trimming took off 3 bases at V and 2 bases at J, with 16 bases between the two ends. The sorted cells were CD3+ Vdelta1+ Vdelta2- thymocytes from alphabeta-depleted thymus. The material sequenced was Vdelta1+ gamma-delta thymocytes from the thymus. The subset: FACS-sorted CD3+ TCRalphabeta- TCRVdelta1+ TCRVdelta2- thymocytes. The chain links TRDV1 to TRDJ1; D might be TRDD2 (5 bases). This receptor was identified in a girl less than two years old who had congenital heart surgery. The CDR3 DNA reads TGTGCTCTTGGGGACCCCTACGGGGTGTTAACCGATAAACTCATCTTT. As protein: CALGDPYGVLTDKLIF.